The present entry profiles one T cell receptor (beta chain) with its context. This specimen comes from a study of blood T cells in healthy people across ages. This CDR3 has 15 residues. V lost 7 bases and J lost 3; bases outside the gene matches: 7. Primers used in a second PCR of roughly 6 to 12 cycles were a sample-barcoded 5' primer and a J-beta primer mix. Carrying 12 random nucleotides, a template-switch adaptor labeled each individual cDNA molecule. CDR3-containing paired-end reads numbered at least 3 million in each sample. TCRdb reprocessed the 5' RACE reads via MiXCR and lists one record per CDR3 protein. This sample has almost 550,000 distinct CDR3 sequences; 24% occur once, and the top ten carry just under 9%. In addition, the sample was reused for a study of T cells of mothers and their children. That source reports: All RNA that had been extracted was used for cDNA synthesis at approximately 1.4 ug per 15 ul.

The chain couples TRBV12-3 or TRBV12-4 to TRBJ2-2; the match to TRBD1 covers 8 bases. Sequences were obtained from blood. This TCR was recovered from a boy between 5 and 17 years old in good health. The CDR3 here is CASTPGQGYTGELFF. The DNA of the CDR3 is TGTGCCAGCACCCCCGGACAGGGTTACACCGGGGAGCTGTTTTTT.